These 11 T cell receptor beta chains were sequenced from one sample in a study of human T cells and chemical hapten exposure. Documented time point: patch test 2, 6 weeks after DPC sensitization. Noted treatment: therapeutic diphenylcyclopropenone sensitization with weekly scalp DPC. TCRdb ran MiXCR on the RACE reads and lists one entry per CDR3 protein. This table has some 27,000 distinct CDR3 sequences, approximately 10% appearing once. This specimen consisted of whole blood, obtained in connection with sensitization to the hapten diphenylcyclopropenone (DPC). The receptors come from a man younger than 45 with alopecia areata. Some clones in this sample may be carry-over from other donors' samples.

There are many counts of this clonotype. CDR3 nucleotide sequence: TGTGCCAGCAAGGAAAACACTGAAGCTTTCTTT. Encoded protein: CASKENTEAFF. This rearrangement joins TRBV7-8 to TRBJ1-1, with D hard to call. V lost 7 bases and J 2 bases, leaving 5 bases between the germline ends. This CDR3 region has 11 residues. The V gene's germline CDR1 is SGHVS and CDR2 FQNEAQ.

The chain employs TRBV29-1 and TRBJ2-5, with 7 bases aligning to TRBD2. The CDR3 runs 12 residues. V dropped 7 bases and J dropped 6; count of bases not matched to a gene: 8. The V gene's germline CDR1 is SQVTM and CDR2 ANQGSEA. The DNA of the CDR3 is TGCAGCGCCGGCAGCGGGGAGAAGACCCAGTACTTC. Translated, it gives CSAGSGEKTQYF.

This clonotype was detected many times. The V gene is TRBV3-1, the J gene TRBJ2-1; 10 nucleotides agree with TRBD2. The CDR3 runs to 14 residues. The germline V gene has CDR1 LGHDT and CDR2 YNNKEL (reference sequence). Losses at the gene ends were 4 bases for V and 10 bases for J; bases not matched to a gene: 7. CDR3 in amino acids: CASSPSGTSDEQFF. In nucleotides, the CDR3 is TGTGCCAGCAGCCCTTCCGGGACTAGCGACGAGCAGTTCTTC.

The chain carries TRBV4-2 and TRBJ1-2, with D perhaps matching TRBD1 (6 bases). V was shortened by 0 bases and J by 5 bases, with 13 bases between the two germline ends. CDR3 length: 15 amino acids. From germline, CDR1 is LGHNA and CDR2 YNFKEQ. CDR3 amino acids: CASSQETGLRYGYTF. The CDR3 nucleotides read TGTGCCAGCAGCCAAGAAACAGGGTTGAGGTATGGCTACACCTTC.

In this sample, this clonotype turned up many times. V usage is TRBV5-1 and J usage is TRBJ2-3; D remains ambiguous. The CDR3 covers 14 residues. In germline, CDR1 is SGHRS, CDR2 YFSETQ. V dropped 5 bases and J dropped 0 bases, with 10 bases sitting between them. CDR3 amino acids: CASRVGPSTDTQYF. In DNA, the CDR3 is TGCGCCAGCAGGGTCGGACCTAGCACAGATACGCAGTATTTT.

This clonotype was seen only a few times. The chain joins TRBV3-1 to TRBJ2-2, with D unclear. This CDR3 region has 13 residues. Looked up from germline, CDR1 is LGHDT and CDR2 is YNNKEL (reference sequence). V lost 7 bases and J 6 bases, leaving 12 bases between the germline ends. CDR3 in DNA: TGTGCCAGCAATCTACGGCCTGCCGGGGAGCTGTTTTTT. Its protein product is CASNLRPAGELFF.

This clonotype came up many times. The chain combines TRBV6-5 with TRBJ2-3, with 10 positions matching TRBD2. With 5 bases clipped from V and 1 base from J, the junction kept 9 bases outside the gene matches. The CDR3 has 17 residues. Germline CDR1 and CDR2: MNHEY and SVGAGI. CDR3 sequence reads: CASSAITGLAGTDTQYF. The DNA of the CDR3 is TGTGCCAGCAGTGCAATAACAGGACTAGCGGGCACAGATACGCAGTATTTT.

This clonotype was observed at least ten times. The chain joins TRBV2 to TRBJ1-6, with D possibly being TRBD1 (6 bases). Germline V gene lookup returns CDR1 SNHLY and CDR2 FYNNEI. Deletions cut 6 bases from V and 4 bases from J, with 13 bases between. The CDR3 runs to 15 residues. CDR3 residues: CASSAGQTYNSPLHF. The CDR3 DNA sequence: TGTGCCAGCAGCGCCGGACAGACTTATAATTCACCCCTCCACTTT.

Ten or more counts support this clonotype. V is TRBV30 and J is TRBJ2-7; TRBD2 is a possible D gene (6 bases). Trimming pared 2 bases from V and 4 bases from J, leaving 12 bases between. The germline V gene has CDR1 GTSNPN and CDR2 SVGIG (reference sequence). This CDR3 is 13 amino acids long. DNA of the CDR3: TGTGCCTGGAGTCCCGGGACTTTTTACGAGCAGTACTTC. The encoded protein is CAWSPGTFYEQYF.

This clonotype has ten or more counts. This rearrangement joins TRBV7-6 to TRBJ2-5, with 8 bases aligning to TRBD2. The V and J ends lost 5 bases and 1 base, in that order; junction bases with no gene match: 3. This CDR3 has 14 amino acids. CDR1 and CDR2 from the germline V gene are SGHVS and FNYEAQ. In nucleotides, the CDR3 is TGTGCCAGCAGCCCAACTAGCGGCCAAGAGACCCAGTACTTC. Its translation: CASSPTSGQETQYF.

This clonotype qualifies as medium-sized. This chain connects TRBV7-6 to TRBJ2-1, with D perhaps TRBD2 (5 bases). This CDR3 contains 15 residues. Germline V lookup: CDR1 SGHVS, CDR2 FNYEAQ. V was shortened by 5 bases and J by 5 bases, with 16 bases between the two germline ends. The CDR3 loop is CASSHPTKTNNEQFF. The DNA for the CDR3 is TGTGCCAGCAGCCACCCGACTAAGACAAACAATGAGCAGTTCTTC.